These T cell receptor beta chains were read from a single sample in a study of T cell changes during pregnancy in multiple sclerosis. Sequencing was performed with immunoSEQ multiplex PCR; in TCRdb, only in-frame clones are kept and a portion is missing. The sample records 40,000 or so clones, approximately 94% being singletons. Sequencing was performed on peripheral blood, taken before pregnancy. The origin of the receptors is a female donor with multiple sclerosis, enrolled in a pregnancy study. Each CDR3 is given with its conserved first and last residue. Each record gives: clone size, J gene, V gene, D gene, CDR3 DNA, CDR3 protein. D genes are given only for firm matches. A row's size may be missing; if present it is once, few, many or a size class.

clone size: few
J gene: TRBJ2-1
V gene: TRBV29-1
D gene: NA
CDR3 DNA: TGCAGCGTTGACAGGTTGTCCTACAATGAGCAGTTCTTC
CDR3 protein: CSVDRLSYNEQFF

clone size: once
J gene: TRBJ2-5
V gene: TRBV29-1
D gene: TRBD2
CDR3 DNA: TGCAGCGTTACTAGCGGGAGTGAGACCCAGTACTTC
CDR3 protein: CSVTSGSETQYF

clone size: NA
J gene: TRBJ2-2
V gene: TRBV7-9
D gene: TRBD2
CDR3 DNA: TGTGCCAGCAGCTTAGAACCTAGCGGGAACACCGGGGAGCTGTTTTTT
CDR3 protein: CASSLEPSGNTGELFF

clone size: NA
J gene: TRBJ2-1
V gene: TRBV11-3
D gene: NA
CDR3 DNA: TGTGCCAGCAGCTTTGCAGTTTCATCCTACAATGAGCAGTTCTTC
CDR3 protein: CASSFAVSSYNEQFF

clone size: NA
J gene: TRBJ2-7
V gene: TRBV7-2
D gene: TRBD2
CDR3 DNA: TGTGCCAGCAGTACTAGCGGGATCTACGAGCAGTACTTC
CDR3 protein: CASSTSGIYEQYF

clone size: once
J gene: TRBJ2-1
V gene: TRBV9
D gene: NA
CDR3 DNA: TGTGCCAGCAGCGGGGGGACTCGCTCCTACAATGAGCAGTTCTTC
CDR3 protein: CASSGGTRSYNEQFF

clone size: NA
J gene: TRBJ1-2
V gene: TRBV19
D gene: NA
CDR3 DNA: TGTGCCAGTAGTATAGTCCCAGGGGTTAGACCCTATGGCTACACCTTC
CDR3 protein: CASSIVPGVRPYGYTF

clone size: NA
J gene: TRBJ2-5
V gene: TRBV7-3
D gene: TRBD1
CDR3 DNA: TGTGCCAGCAGCCTCAAACAGGGGGGTAGAGAGACCCAGTACTTC
CDR3 protein: CASSLKQGGRETQYF

clone size: few
J gene: TRBJ2-3
V gene: TRBV6-4
D gene: NA
CDR3 DNA: TGTGCCAGCAGTGACTCCTGGGGGACTCACACAGATACGCAGTATTTT
CDR3 protein: CASSDSWGTHTDTQYF

clone size: once
J gene: TRBJ2-2
V gene: TRBV7-2
D gene: TRBD2
CDR3 DNA: TGTGCCAGCAGCTTAGGGGGCGGGAGGGTAAACACCGGGGAGCTGTTTTTT
CDR3 protein: CASSLGGGRVNTGELFF

clone size: once
J gene: TRBJ2-2
V gene: TRBV4-1
D gene: NA
CDR3 DNA: TGCGCCAGCAGCCAAGTGGGGCAGGGTAGACACACCGGGGAGCTGTTTTTT
CDR3 protein: CASSQVGQGRHTGELFF

clone size: NA
J gene: TRBJ1-1
V gene: TRBV19
D gene: TRBD1
CDR3 DNA: TGTGCCATATTCGGGACAGGGAACACTGAAGCTTTCTTT
CDR3 protein: CAIFGTGNTEAFF

clone size: NA
J gene: TRBJ1-4
V gene: TRBV6-5
D gene: NA
CDR3 DNA: TGTGCCACCCACAGGAGGGGTGGTGAAAAACTGTTTTTT
CDR3 protein: CATHRRGGEKLFF

clone size: NA
J gene: TRBJ1-1
V gene: TRBV4-3
D gene: TRBD1
CDR3 DNA: TGCGCCAGCAGCCGGGACAGGAATAGGAACACTGAAGCTTTCTTT
CDR3 protein: CASSRDRNRNTEAFF

clone size: few
J gene: TRBJ1-1
V gene: TRBV28
D gene: NA
CDR3 DNA: TGTGCCAGCAGTTCTAGTACTGAAGCTTTCTTT
CDR3 protein: CASSSSTEAFF

clone size: NA
J gene: TRBJ2-1
V gene: TRBV29-1
D gene: NA
CDR3 DNA: TGCAGCCTCTCGGGGAGCGGAGACTACAATGAGCAGTTCTTC
CDR3 protein: CSLSGSGDYNEQFF

clone size: once
J gene: TRBJ2-7
V gene: TRBV11-2
D gene: NA
CDR3 DNA: TGTGCCAGCAGCTCCCGGGGGGGACAGCCCTCCTACGAGCAGTACTTC
CDR3 protein: CASSSRGGQPSYEQYF

clone size: once
J gene: TRBJ1-1
V gene: TRBV6-1
D gene: NA
CDR3 DNA: TGTGCCAGCAGTGAAGATCGAGGGCGGGCTTTCTTT
CDR3 protein: CASSEDRGRAFF

clone size: NA
J gene: TRBJ2-1
V gene: TRBV29-1
D gene: NA
CDR3 DNA: TGCAGCGCCCCCCGTTACAATGAGCAGTTCTTC
CDR3 protein: CSAPRYNEQFF

clone size: NA
J gene: TRBJ2-7
V gene: TRBV5-1
D gene: NA
CDR3 DNA: TGCGCCAGCAGCGCCGGTGGGGCGCGTTCCTACGAGCAGTACTTC
CDR3 protein: CASSAGGARSYEQYF

clone size: NA
J gene: TRBJ2-5
V gene: TRBV28
D gene: NA
CDR3 DNA: TGTGCCAGCAGTTCTGGACAGATTCAAGAGACCCAGTACTTC
CDR3 protein: CASSSGQIQETQYF

clone size: once
J gene: TRBJ2-1
V gene: TRBV7-3
D gene: NA
CDR3 DNA: TGTGCCAGCAGCTTAATGAAACTAGGTTCACCTACGAACTTTAATGAGCAGTTCTTC
CDR3 protein: CASSLMKLGSPTNFNEQFF

clone size: few
J gene: TRBJ2-3
V gene: TRBV19
D gene: NA
CDR3 DNA: TGTGCCAGTAGGATGGAGGACACAGATACGCAGTATTTT
CDR3 protein: CASRMEDTDTQYF

clone size: once
J gene: TRBJ2-3
V gene: TRBV25-1
D gene: TRBD2
CDR3 DNA: TGTGCCAGCAGTGACTATGTGGGAGGGCCCTCAGATACGCAGTATTTT
CDR3 protein: CASSDYVGGPSDTQYF